Below are 2 T cell receptor beta chains sequenced from a single sample in a study of Graves' ophthalmopathy and Graves' hyperthyroidism. From RNA, the CDR3 regions of TCR beta chains were amplified and sequenced. Amplification began with first-round RT-PCR using HTBI primers, then second-round multiplex PCR was performed. TCRdb reprocessed the multiplex PCR reads with MiXCR, giving one entry per CDR3 protein. The table includes 500,000 to 700,000 distinct CDR3 sequences, around a fifth detected once. The sequencing input was peripheral blood. The receptors were gathered from a woman aged 18 to 35 with stable Graves' hyperthyroidism. Some clones in this sample may be carry-over from other donors' samples.

This clonotype was observed at least ten times. The chain recombines TRBV2 with TRBJ2-7, with 10 bases matching TRBD2. Trimming took 6 bases from V and 3 from J; bases not matched to a gene: 8. This CDR3 is 15 amino acids long. Germline lookup yields CDR1 SNHLY and CDR2 FYNNEI. The CDR3 is CASRELAGPLYEQYF. The CDR3 coding sequence is TGTGCCAGCAGGGAACTAGCGGGACCCCTCTACGAGCAGTACTTC.

This clonotype was seen a single time. The genes are TRBV6-1 and TRBJ2-5; TRBD1 agrees at 9 bases. The germline gives CDR1 MNHNS, CDR2 SASEGT. The V and J ends lost 4 bases and 4 bases, in that order; junction bases with no gene match: 10. The CDR3 covers 16 residues. The CDR3 coding sequence is TGTGCCAGCAGTGGGATACCGGGACAGGGAGGAGAGACCCAGTACTTC. It is translated as CASSGIPGQGGETQYF.